This is a list of T cell receptor beta chains from one sample in a study of beta chain features in type 1 diabetes. The repertoire was sequenced with immunoSEQ multiplex PCR; TCRdb's copy has only in-frame clones and lacks some. The sample carries some 290,000 clones, around 24% recorded once. Sequenced material: naive CD4+ T cells from blood. The receptors stem from a woman younger than 45 with type 1 diabetes. The CDR3 runs from the conserved cysteine through the conserved F or W. D genes are given only for firm matches. Clone size is stated in some rows and not others, as once, few, many or a class when expanded.

abundance	d_gene	v_gene	j_gene	CDR3aa	CDR3nt
NA	NA	TRBV7-3	TRBJ2-5	CASSDRSGTQYF	TGTGCCAGCAGCGATCGATCGGGGACCCAGTACTTC
NA	NA	TRBV7-7	TRBJ2-5	CASSPTGVETQYF	TGTGCTAGCAGCCCTACGGGAGTTGAGACCCAGTACTTC
NA	NA	TRBV2	TRBJ2-7	CASSEPGRARQGNF	TGTGCCAGCAGTGAGCCAGGAAGAGCGCGGCAGGGAAACTTC
few	NA	TRBV5-1	TRBJ2-3	CASSLTGREATDTQYF	TGCGCCAGCAGCTTGACCGGCAGGGAAGCCACAGATACGCAGTATTTT
NA	NA	TRBV5-1	TRBJ2-1	CASTQRTDYNEQFF	TGCGCCAGCACCCAAAGGACAGACTACAATGAGCAGTTCTTC
NA	NA	TRBV9	TRBJ2-7	CASSPRTVPSVEQYF	TGTGCCAGCAGCCCTAGGACAGTGCCATCCGTGGAGCAGTACTTC
few	NA	TRBV29-1	TRBJ1-2	CSVSTRLTHGYTF	TGCAGCGTTTCGACACGGCTCACCCATGGCTACACCTTC
few	TRBD1	TRBV5-6	TRBJ1-4	CASSSTDRGGLFF	TGTGCCAGCAGCTCGACCGACAGGGGAGGACTGTTTTTT
NA	NA	TRBV23-1	TRBJ1-3	CASSQSFKVQGGSGNTIYF	TGCGCCAGCAGTCAATCGTTTAAGGTCCAGGGCGGATCTGGAAACACCATATATTTT
few	NA	TRBV19	TRBJ1-4	CASSTDRLDEKLFF	TGTGCCAGTAGTACCGACAGGTTGGATGAAAAACTGTTTTTT
NA	NA	TRBV5-6	TRBJ2-7	CASSFPPPYGDEQYF	TGTGCCAGCAGCTTCCCCCCGCCATACGGGGACGAGCAGTACTTC
NA	TRBD1	TRBV5-1	TRBJ2-5	CASRVGTAKETQYF	TGCGCCAGCAGAGTCGGGACAGCAAAAGAGACCCAGTACTTC
NA	NA	TRBV30	TRBJ2-2	CAWSYREIGELFF	TGTGCCTGGAGCTACAGGGAAATCGGGGAGCTGTTTTTT
NA	TRBD1	TRBV25-1	TRBJ1-1	CASSAGTEGKGTEAFF	TGTGCCAGCAGTGCCGGGACAGAAGGTAAGGGCACTGAAGCTTTCTTT
few	NA	TRBV9	TRBJ2-1	CASSTDRNEQFF	TGTGCCAGCAGCACCGACAGGAATGAGCAGTTCTTC
few	TRBD2	TRBV29-1	TRBJ2-1	CSVVGTSGYNEQFF	TGCAGCGTTGTGGGGACTAGCGGCTACAATGAGCAGTTCTTC
NA	TRBD1	TRBV9	TRBJ2-5	CASSALPGQGWETQYF	TGTGCCAGCAGCGCATTACCGGGACAGGGTTGGGAGACCCAGTACTTC
few	NA	TRBV29-1	TRBJ2-2	CSVGKQTNTGELFF	TGCAGCGTTGGTAAACAAACGAACACCGGGGAGCTGTTTTTT
NA	NA	TRBV19	TRBJ1-1	CASGQHLVNTEAFF	TGTGCCAGCGGACAGCACCTTGTGAACACTGAAGCTTTCTTT
NA	TRBD2	TRBV30	TRBJ2-7	CACSPGGYEQYF	TGTGCCTGCTCCCCGGGGGGCTACGAGCAGTACTTC
few	TRBD2	TRBV7-9	TRBJ2-7	CASSLVLRGLAGSSEQYF	TGTGCCAGCAGCTTAGTATTAAGGGGGCTAGCGGGGTCCTCGGAGCAGTACTTC
NA	TRBD1	TRBV27	TRBJ1-1	CASSFYRGLMNTEAFF	TGTGCCAGCAGTTTCTACAGGGGGCTGATGAACACTGAAGCTTTCTTT
NA	TRBD2	TRBV5-1	TRBJ2-3	CASSISGRALLVTDTQYF	TGCGCCAGCAGCATTAGCGGGAGGGCCCTCTTGGTCACAGATACGCAGTATTTT
NA	TRBD1	TRBV28	TRBJ2-1	CASGTGDNEQFF	TGTGCCAGCGGGACAGGGGACAATGAGCAGTTCTTC
NA	NA	TRBV28	TRBJ2-6	CASSLSRAGANVLTF	TGTGCCAGCAGTTTAAGCAGGGCTGGGGCCAACGTCCTGACTTTC
NA	NA	TRBV30	TRBJ2-7	CAWSGGLSYYEQYF	TGTGCCTGGAGTGGCGGGCTCTCGTACTACGAGCAGTACTTC
few	TRBD2	TRBV7-9	TRBJ2-5	CASSQRLARETQYF	TGTGCCAGCAGCCAAAGACTAGCCCGGGAGACCCAGTACTTC
once	TRBD1	TRBV6-5	TRBJ1-1	CASTSTGVISEAFF	TGTGCCAGCACCTCAACAGGGGTAATTAGTGAAGCTTTCTTT
few	TRBD1	TRBV15	TRBJ2-7	CATSRGTGGYEQYF	TGTGCCACCAGCAGAGGAACAGGGGGCTACGAGCAGTACTTC
NA	TRBD1	TRBV28	TRBJ2-7	CASSLPQGVRYEQYF	TGTGCCAGCAGTTTACCACAGGGGGTGCGCTACGAGCAGTACTTC
NA	NA	TRBV10-3	TRBJ2-5	CAAAGVQETQYF	TGTGCCGCGGCAGGGGTCCAAGAGACCCAGTACTTC
NA	NA	TRBV29-1	TRBJ1-1	CSVEATEDTEAFF	TGCAGCGTTGAAGCGACGGAGGACACTGAAGCTTTCTTT
few	NA	TRBV30	TRBJ1-2	CAWSTGSLYGYTF	TGTGCCTGGAGTACAGGGTCCCTTTATGGCTACACCTTC
NA	TRBD2	TRBV5-1	TRBJ2-1	CASAPRLAGGRGEQFF	TGCGCCAGCGCACCCCGACTAGCGGGAGGCCGGGGAGAGCAGTTCTTC
few	NA	TRBV9	TRBJ2-3	CASSVAGGNTDTQYF	TGTGCCAGCAGCGTAGCGGGCGGGAACACAGATACGCAGTATTTT
NA	TRBD1	TRBV5-1	TRBJ2-7	CASSSGTAYEQYF	TGCGCCAGCAGCTCTGGGACAGCCTACGAGCAGTACTTC
NA	TRBD1	TRBV4-1	TRBJ1-2	CASTQGDRDVNYGYTF	TGCGCCAGCACCCAGGGGGACAGGGATGTTAACTATGGCTACACCTTC
NA	NA	TRBV9	TRBJ2-5	CASSVGGLAEETQYF	TGTGCCAGCAGCGTAGGGGGGCTAGCGGAAGAGACCCAGTACTTC
NA	NA	TRBV14	TRBJ2-3	CASSQDWGRVLSTDTQYF	TGTGCCAGCAGCCAAGATTGGGGCAGGGTCCTCTCCACAGATACGCAGTATTTT
NA	TRBD1	TRBV9	TRBJ2-2	CASSARTGHDTGELFF	TGTGCCAGCAGCGCAAGGACAGGGCATGACACCGGGGAGCTGTTTTTT
few	TRBD1	TRBV29-1	TRBJ1-1	CSAGQKNTEAFF	TGCAGCGCGGGACAGAAGAACACTGAAGCTTTCTTT
NA	NA	TRBV25-1	TRBJ1-2	CATQGHSRTGYTF	TGTGCCACCCAAGGACATTCTCGGACGGGCTACACCTTC
once	NA	TRBV9	TRBJ1-1	CASSVAAPNTEAFF	TGTGCCAGCAGCGTGGCAGCGCCGAACACTGAAGCTTTCTTT
NA	NA	TRBV5-1	TRBJ1-2	CASSLVGANFYGYTF	TGCGCCAGCAGCTTGGTGGGGGCCAACTTCTATGGCTACACCTTC
NA	NA	TRBV28	TRBJ1-4	CASRPTGAENEKLFF	TGTGCCAGCAGACCTACAGGCGCCGAGAATGAAAAACTGTTTTTT
few	TRBD2	TRBV12-5	TRBJ2-3	CASGRGLAGGLTDTQYF	TGTGCTAGTGGTCGCGGACTAGCGGGAGGCCTCACAGATACGCAGTATTTT
NA	NA	TRBV5-6	TRBJ2-7	CASSRNLRGTGEQYF	TGTGCCAGCAGCCGCAACCTTAGGGGGACGGGGGAGCAGTACTTC
NA	NA	TRBV6-6	TRBJ2-5	CASSSTGETQYF	TGTGCCAGCAGTTCCACGGGGGAGACCCAGTACTTC
NA	NA	TRBV10-3	TRBJ2-7	CAISVGQPFHEQYF	TGTGCCATCAGTGTTGGACAGCCATTCCACGAGCAGTACTTC
NA	NA	TRBV28	TRBJ1-4	CASSSTQRTGEKLFF	TGTGCCAGCAGTTCCACCCAAAGGACTGGTGAAAAACTGTTTTTT
NA	NA	TRBV5-6	TRBJ2-1	CASSLDREYNEQFF	TGTGCCAGCAGCTTGGACAGGGAATACAATGAGCAGTTCTTC
NA	TRBD1	TRBV6-6	TRBJ2-7	CASRTGTGSWEQYF	TGTGCCAGCAGGACCGGGACAGGGTCGTGGGAGCAGTACTTC
NA	NA	TRBV14	TRBJ1-4	CASSHGNEKLFF	TGTGCCAGCAGCCACGGTAATGAAAAACTGTTTTTT
few	TRBD1	TRBV15	TRBJ1-1	CATSRRGQGTEAFF	TGTGCCACCAGCAGACGCGGACAGGGCACTGAAGCTTTCTTT
NA	NA	TRBV5-1	TRBJ2-5	CASSIRGSETQYF	TGCGCCAGCAGCATCAGGGGATCAGAGACCCAGTACTTC
few	NA	TRBV5-1	TRBJ2-6	CASRSQGSGANVLTF	TGCGCCAGCAGGTCCCAGGGATCTGGGGCCAACGTCCTGACTTTC
few	NA	TRBV5-1	TRBJ1-1	CASSYQGQTAEAFF	TGCGCCAGCAGCTACCAGGGACAAACGGCTGAAGCTTTCTTT
NA	NA	TRBV6-1	TRBJ1-2	CASTPDTSGGYTF	TGTGCCAGCACTCCAGATACGTCGGGTGGCTACACCTTC
NA	NA	TRBV29-1	TRBJ1-2	CSVESPGDGYTF	TGCAGCGTTGAGTCGCCAGGGGATGGCTACACCTTC
NA	NA	TRBV21-1	TRBJ2-7	CASSKGQGGYEQYF	TGTGCCAGCAGCAAAGGGCAGGGGGGCTACGAGCAGTACTTC